This T cell receptor (beta chain) was captured by sequencing in a study of blood T cell repertoires in COVID-19. Study information: Both acute and convalescent COVID-19 samples were obtained from the United States, Italy and Spain. Sample material is recorded as cDNA or gDNA derived from T cells, B-cell-depleted T cells, or PBMCs.

In the original processing: Amplification from reference gene primers served as the basis for estimated nucleated cell counts. Assay used: immunoSEQ multiplex PCR; TCRdb lists only in-frame clones, some missing. The V and J calls and clone size come from that table; D and trimming were worked out from the DNA. The data show 300,000 to 350,000 clones, with 65% to 85% seen just once and around 3% held by the top ten. The CDR3 sequence is 11 residues long. Trimming pared 8 bases from V and 6 bases from J, leaving 10 bases between. CDR1 MDHEN and CDR2 SYDVKM come from the germline V gene. The rearrangement links TRBV28 to TRBJ1-1; D gene ambiguous. Specimen: peripheral blood. The TCR was taken from a man aged 30 to 45 with active or convalescent COVID-19. The CDR3 protein is CASLQRAEAFF. The CDR3 region has the DNA TGTGCCAGCCTTCAACGCGCTGAAGCTTTCTTT.